The source of this T cell receptor (beta chain) is a study of cytomegalovirus exposure and HLA in healthy donors. The CDR3 has 14 amino acids. Germline loops: CDR1 ENHRY, CDR2 SYGVKD. V was clipped by 10 bases and J by 7 bases; unmatched bases: 8. Researchers ran the PCR with 60 Vbeta and 13 Jbeta primers. Generated by immunoSEQ multiplex PCR, the TCRdb table keeps only in-frame clones and is missing some. The data show some 130,000 clones, with roughly 84% seen just once and about 2.5% held by the top ten. The chain is built from TRBV10-3 and TRBJ2-7; 15 bases are shared with TRBD2. The source is a man in his forties or fifties in good health and CMV-seronegative. Material for sequencing was PBMCs. CDR3 nucleotide sequence: TGTGCCACAGAAGGACTAGCGGGGGGGGGTGAGCAGTACTTC. This encodes CATEGLAGGGEQYF.